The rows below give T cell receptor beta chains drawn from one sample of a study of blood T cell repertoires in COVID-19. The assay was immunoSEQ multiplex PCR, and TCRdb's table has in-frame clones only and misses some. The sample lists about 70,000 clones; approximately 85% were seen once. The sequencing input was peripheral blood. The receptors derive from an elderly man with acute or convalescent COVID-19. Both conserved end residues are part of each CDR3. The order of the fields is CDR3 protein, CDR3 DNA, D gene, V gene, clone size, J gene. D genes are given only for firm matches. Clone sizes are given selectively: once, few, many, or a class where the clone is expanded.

cdr3_aa: CSVLREGETQYF; cdr3_nt: TGCAGCGTGCTCAGGGAGGGGGAGACCCAGTACTTC; d_call: TRBD2; v_call: TRBV29-1; clone_size: NA; j_call: TRBJ2-5
cdr3_aa: CASSSRLTAGGRNTGELFF; cdr3_nt: TGTGCCAGCAGCTCACGTTTAACGGCGGGGGGAAGGAACACCGGGGAGCTGTTTTTT; d_call: TRBD2; v_call: TRBV11-2; clone_size: NA; j_call: TRBJ2-2
cdr3_aa: CASSLAVGLADEQFF; cdr3_nt: TGCGCCAGCAGCTTGGCCGTTGGACTAGCGGATGAGCAGTTCTTC; d_call: TRBD2; v_call: TRBV5-1; clone_size: NA; j_call: TRBJ2-1
cdr3_aa: CASSGRTGKKGLEAFF; cdr3_nt: TGTGCCAGCAGTGGACGGACAGGGAAAAAGGGACTCGAGGCTTTCTTT; d_call: TRBD1; v_call: TRBV28; clone_size: few; j_call: TRBJ1-1
cdr3_aa: CASSHRQGASNQPQHF; cdr3_nt: TGCGCCAGCAGCCATAGACAGGGGGCTAGCAATCAGCCCCAGCATTTT; d_call: TRBD1; v_call: TRBV4-1; clone_size: few; j_call: TRBJ1-5
cdr3_aa: CASSQGGDFGTEAFF; cdr3_nt: TGCGCCAGCAGCCAAGGGGGGGATTTTGGGACTGAAGCTTTCTTT; d_call: NA; v_call: TRBV4-1; clone_size: once; j_call: TRBJ1-1
cdr3_aa: CASSPDSFSGANVLTF; cdr3_nt: TGTGCCAGCAGTCCCGACAGCTTCTCTGGGGCCAACGTCCTGACTTTC; d_call: NA; v_call: TRBV28; clone_size: NA; j_call: TRBJ2-6
cdr3_aa: CASSLYPDRVSGANVLTF; cdr3_nt: TGCGCCAGCAGCCTATACCCTGACAGGGTCTCTGGGGCCAACGTCCTGACTTTC; d_call: TRBD1; v_call: TRBV23-1; clone_size: few; j_call: TRBJ2-6
cdr3_aa: CASSLVQGEIDTQYF; cdr3_nt: TGTGCCAGCAGCTTAGTACAGGGGGAAATAGATACGCAGTATTTT; d_call: TRBD1; v_call: TRBV7-2; clone_size: NA; j_call: TRBJ2-3
cdr3_aa: CASSSGTSENIQYF; cdr3_nt: TGTGCCAGCAGCTCCGGGACTAGCGAAAACATTCAGTACTTC; d_call: TRBD2; v_call: TRBV7-9; clone_size: NA; j_call: TRBJ2-4
cdr3_aa: CASSVTSGTGGVETQYF; cdr3_nt: TGTGCCAGCAGCGTAACATCCGGGACAGGGGGCGTAGAGACCCAGTACTTC; d_call: TRBD1; v_call: TRBV7-3; clone_size: NA; j_call: TRBJ2-5
cdr3_aa: CATSRGTGGNTEAFF; cdr3_nt: TGTGCCACCTCAAGAGGGACAGGGGGGAACACTGAAGCTTTCTTT; d_call: TRBD1; v_call: TRBV24-1; clone_size: NA; j_call: TRBJ1-1
cdr3_aa: CASSQQGFYGYTF; cdr3_nt: TGTGCCAGCAGCCAACAGGGATTCTATGGCTACACCTTC; d_call: NA; v_call: TRBV7-3; clone_size: NA; j_call: TRBJ1-2
cdr3_aa: CASSFGLTRGGFGYTF; cdr3_nt: TGTGCCAGCAGCTTCGGGTTAACCCGAGGGGGCTTTGGCTACACCTTC; d_call: TRBD1; v_call: TRBV11-2; clone_size: NA; j_call: TRBJ1-2
cdr3_aa: CASRRGDYEQYF; cdr3_nt: TGTGCCAGCCGACGGGGGGACTACGAGCAGTACTTC; d_call: TRBD2; v_call: TRBV27; clone_size: NA; j_call: TRBJ2-7
cdr3_aa: CASTGVQETQYF; cdr3_nt: TGTGCCAGCACAGGGGTCCAAGAGACCCAGTACTTC; d_call: NA; v_call: TRBV2; clone_size: NA; j_call: TRBJ2-5
cdr3_aa: CASSEPGSSTDTQYF; cdr3_nt: TGTGCCAGCAGTGAACCGGGGTCCTCCACAGATACGCAGTATTTT; d_call: NA; v_call: TRBV6-1; clone_size: once; j_call: TRBJ2-3
cdr3_aa: CASSIGRGQETQYF; cdr3_nt: TGTGCCAGTAGTATAGGTAGGGGGCAAGAGACCCAGTACTTC; d_call: NA; v_call: TRBV19; clone_size: few; j_call: TRBJ2-5
cdr3_aa: CAISESDGTGAYEQYF; cdr3_nt: TGTGCCATCAGTGAGTCGGACGGGACAGGGGCCTACGAGCAGTACTTC; d_call: TRBD1; v_call: TRBV10-3; clone_size: NA; j_call: TRBJ2-7
cdr3_aa: CASKGFSGGRGFTEAFF; cdr3_nt: TGTGCCAGCAAGGGGTTTAGCGGGGGCCGAGGGTTCACTGAAGCTTTCTTT; d_call: NA; v_call: TRBV27; clone_size: once; j_call: TRBJ1-1
cdr3_aa: CASSSGLESYEQYF; cdr3_nt: TGCGCCAGCAGCTCCGGACTAGAATCCTACGAGCAGTACTTC; d_call: TRBD2; v_call: TRBV5-1; clone_size: NA; j_call: TRBJ2-7
cdr3_aa: CASSPQYGTDTQYF; cdr3_nt: TGTGCCAGCAGCCCTCAGTACGGCACAGATACGCAGTATTTT; d_call: NA; v_call: TRBV7-9; clone_size: NA; j_call: TRBJ2-3
cdr3_aa: CASSSDRESYEQYF; cdr3_nt: TGTGCCAGCAGCTCAGACAGAGAAAGCTACGAGCAGTACTTC; d_call: NA; v_call: TRBV7-9; clone_size: once; j_call: TRBJ2-7
cdr3_aa: CASSRGGPTEAFF; cdr3_nt: TGTGCCAGCAGCCGGGGGGGGCCCACTGAAGCTTTCTTT; d_call: NA; v_call: TRBV6-6; clone_size: NA; j_call: TRBJ1-1
cdr3_aa: CASSPRDRGNIQYF; cdr3_nt: TGTGCCAGCAGTCCCCGGGACAGAGGAAACATTCAGTACTTC; d_call: TRBD1; v_call: TRBV27; clone_size: NA; j_call: TRBJ2-4
cdr3_aa: CASSPRDSFSGNTIYF; cdr3_nt: TGTGCCAGTAGTCCCAGGGACAGTTTCTCTGGAAACACCATATATTTT; d_call: TRBD1; v_call: TRBV19; clone_size: NA; j_call: TRBJ1-3
cdr3_aa: CASSKVAGGLTGELFF; cdr3_nt: TGTGCCAGCAGCAAAGTGGCGGGAGGGCTCACCGGGGAGCTGTTTTTT; d_call: TRBD2; v_call: TRBV3-1/TRBV3-2; clone_size: few; j_call: TRBJ2-2
cdr3_aa: CASTVGRGNTQYF; cdr3_nt: TGTGCCAGCACCGTTGGCAGGGGGAATACGCAGTATTTT; d_call: TRBD1; v_call: TRBV6-5; clone_size: NA; j_call: TRBJ2-3
cdr3_aa: CASSEVRGFNQPQHF; cdr3_nt: TGCGCCAGCAGTGAGGTCAGGGGATTCAATCAGCCCCAGCATTTT; d_call: NA; v_call: TRBV10-1; clone_size: NA; j_call: TRBJ1-5
cdr3_aa: CASSYQGVYTEAFF; cdr3_nt: TGTGCCAGCAGCTATCAGGGGGTTTACACTGAAGCTTTCTTT; d_call: TRBD1; v_call: TRBV7-2; clone_size: NA; j_call: TRBJ1-1
cdr3_aa: CASSWGRQETQYF; cdr3_nt: TGTGCCAGTAGTTGGGGGCGGCAAGAGACCCAGTACTTC; d_call: NA; v_call: TRBV19; clone_size: few; j_call: TRBJ2-5
cdr3_aa: CASSGDRVTSGSIYEQYF; cdr3_nt: TGTGCCAGCAGTGGGGACAGGGTTACTAGCGGGAGTATTTACGAGCAGTACTTC; d_call: TRBD2; v_call: TRBV25-1; clone_size: NA; j_call: TRBJ2-7
cdr3_aa: CASSAPDRGYGYTF; cdr3_nt: TGTGCCAGCAGTGCGCCGGACAGGGGGTATGGCTACACCTTC; d_call: TRBD1; v_call: TRBV28; clone_size: NA; j_call: TRBJ1-2
cdr3_aa: CASSFAEENTEAFF; cdr3_nt: TGTGCCAGCAGCTTCGCTGAGGAGAACACTGAAGCTTTCTTT; d_call: NA; v_call: TRBV7-2; clone_size: NA; j_call: TRBJ1-1
cdr3_aa: CASSLRDLGYEQYF; cdr3_nt: TGTGCCAGTAGTCTTCGGGATCTTGGGTACGAGCAGTACTTC; d_call: NA; v_call: TRBV19; clone_size: NA; j_call: TRBJ2-7
cdr3_aa: CASSFGLAGVGEQFF; cdr3_nt: TGTGCCAGCAGCTTCGGACTAGCGGGAGTAGGAGAGCAGTTCTTC; d_call: TRBD2; v_call: TRBV5-4; clone_size: NA; j_call: TRBJ2-1
cdr3_aa: CASMAYQPQHF; cdr3_nt: TGTGCCAGCATGGCTTATCAGCCCCAGCATTTT; d_call: NA; v_call: TRBV28; clone_size: NA; j_call: TRBJ1-5
cdr3_aa: CASRTERYEQYF; cdr3_nt: TGTGCCAGCCGGACAGAGCGGTACGAGCAGTACTTC; d_call: NA; v_call: TRBV2; clone_size: few; j_call: TRBJ2-7
cdr3_aa: CASSSGGGYTQYF; cdr3_nt: TGTGCCAGCAGTTCGGGCGGGGGCTATACGCAGTATTTT; d_call: NA; v_call: TRBV27; clone_size: NA; j_call: TRBJ2-3
cdr3_aa: CASSQEWASGGASRDTQYF; cdr3_nt: TGCGCCAGCAGCCAAGAATGGGCTAGCGGGGGGGCCAGTAGGGATACGCAGTATTTT; d_call: TRBD2; v_call: TRBV4-3; clone_size: NA; j_call: TRBJ2-3
cdr3_aa: CASSWGGVSFSGNTIYF; cdr3_nt: TGTGCCAGCAGCTGGGGGGGCGTTAGTTTCTCTGGAAACACCATATATTTT; d_call: NA; v_call: TRBV5-4; clone_size: NA; j_call: TRBJ1-3
cdr3_aa: CAWSQTLRNQPQHF; cdr3_nt: TGTGCCTGGAGTCAGACTCTGCGCAATCAGCCCCAGCATTTT; d_call: NA; v_call: TRBV30; clone_size: NA; j_call: TRBJ1-5
cdr3_aa: CASRDKGNTEAFF; cdr3_nt: TGTGCCAGTAGGGACAAGGGGAACACTGAAGCTTTCTTT; d_call: NA; v_call: TRBV6-5; clone_size: NA; j_call: TRBJ1-1
cdr3_aa: CASSLEGTTGELFF; cdr3_nt: TGTGCCAGCAGCTTGGAGGGGACCACCGGGGAGCTGTTTTTT; d_call: NA; v_call: TRBV7-2; clone_size: NA; j_call: TRBJ2-2
cdr3_aa: CASSLALGWQGDEQYF; cdr3_nt: TGTGCCAGCAGCTTGGCTCTCGGGTGGCAGGGCGACGAGCAGTACTTC; d_call: NA; v_call: TRBV5-5; clone_size: NA; j_call: TRBJ2-7
cdr3_aa: CASSIIAGGPYNEQFF; cdr3_nt: TGTGCCAGTAGTATAATAGCGGGGGGCCCCTACAATGAGCAGTTCTTC; d_call: TRBD2; v_call: TRBV19; clone_size: NA; j_call: TRBJ2-1
cdr3_aa: CASSLLLTAQDTGELFF; cdr3_nt: TGTGCCAGCAGTCTGCTTCTTACAGCACAGGACACCGGGGAGCTGTTTTTT; d_call: NA; v_call: TRBV27; clone_size: NA; j_call: TRBJ2-2
cdr3_aa: CASRPGQGANGYTF; cdr3_nt: TGTGCCAGCAGACCGGGACAGGGGGCGAATGGCTACACCTTC; d_call: TRBD1; v_call: TRBV28; clone_size: once; j_call: TRBJ1-2
cdr3_aa: CASSMLGSRSSYNSPLHF; cdr3_nt: TGTGCCAGTAGTATGCTGGGCAGCCGAAGCTCCTATAATTCACCCCTCCACTTT; d_call: NA; v_call: TRBV19; clone_size: once; j_call: TRBJ1-6
cdr3_aa: CASRAATGFSPLHF; cdr3_nt: TGTGCCAGCAGGGCCGCCACAGGGTTTTCACCCCTCCACTTT; d_call: NA; v_call: TRBV6-5; clone_size: NA; j_call: TRBJ1-6
cdr3_aa: CASSQVATGPLSYEQYF; cdr3_nt: TGCGCCAGCAGCCAAGTTGCAACAGGACCCCTCTCCTACGAGCAGTACTTC; d_call: NA; v_call: TRBV4-1; clone_size: NA; j_call: TRBJ2-7
cdr3_aa: CASSRTPQGYEQYF; cdr3_nt: TGTGCCAGCAGCCGAACCCCCCAGGGCTACGAGCAGTACTTC; d_call: NA; v_call: TRBV6-2/TRBV6-3; clone_size: NA; j_call: TRBJ2-7
cdr3_aa: CASSPPGGYGYTF; cdr3_nt: TGTGCCAGCAGCCCGCCAGGGGGCTATGGCTACACCTTC; d_call: TRBD1; v_call: TRBV12-3/TRBV12-4; clone_size: NA; j_call: TRBJ1-2
cdr3_aa: CASSSRNSYNEQFF; cdr3_nt: TGTGCCAGCAGTTCTAGAAACTCCTACAATGAGCAGTTCTTC; d_call: NA; v_call: TRBV6-5; clone_size: NA; j_call: TRBJ2-1
cdr3_aa: CASSLAPDSQETQYF; cdr3_nt: TGTGCCAGCAGCTTAGCGCCCGACTCTCAAGAGACCCAGTACTTC; d_call: NA; v_call: TRBV7-2; clone_size: NA; j_call: TRBJ2-5
cdr3_aa: CASSVVPLGEANEKLFF; cdr3_nt: TGTGCCAGCAGCGTAGTCCCACTCGGCGAGGCTAATGAAAAACTGTTTTTT; d_call: NA; v_call: TRBV9; clone_size: NA; j_call: TRBJ1-4
cdr3_aa: CASSIEGSGRRETQYF; cdr3_nt: TGTGCCAGTAGTATCGAAGGTAGCGGGAGGCGAGAGACCCAGTACTTC; d_call: TRBD2; v_call: TRBV19; clone_size: NA; j_call: TRBJ2-5
cdr3_aa: CASSLILAGLNTGELFF; cdr3_nt: TGTGCCAGCAGTTTAATTCTAGCGGGGTTGAACACCGGGGAGCTGTTTTTT; d_call: TRBD2; v_call: TRBV27; clone_size: NA; j_call: TRBJ2-2
cdr3_aa: CASSSRTGDFQETQYF; cdr3_nt: TGTGCCAGCAGCTCCCGGACAGGGGACTTTCAAGAGACCCAGTACTTC; d_call: TRBD1; v_call: TRBV7-8; clone_size: once; j_call: TRBJ2-5